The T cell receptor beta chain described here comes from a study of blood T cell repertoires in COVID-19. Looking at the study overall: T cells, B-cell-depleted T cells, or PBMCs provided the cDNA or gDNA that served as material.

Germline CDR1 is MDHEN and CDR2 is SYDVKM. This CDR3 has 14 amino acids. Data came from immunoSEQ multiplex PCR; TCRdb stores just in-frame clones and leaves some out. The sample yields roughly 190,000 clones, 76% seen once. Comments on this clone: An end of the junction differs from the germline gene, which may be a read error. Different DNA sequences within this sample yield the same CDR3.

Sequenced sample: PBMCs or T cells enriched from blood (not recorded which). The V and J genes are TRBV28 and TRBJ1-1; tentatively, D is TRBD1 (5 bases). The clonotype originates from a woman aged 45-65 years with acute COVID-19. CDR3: CASSFPGGNTEAFF. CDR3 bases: TGTGCCAGCAGTTTTCCTGGGGGGAACACTGAAGCCTTCTTT.